This TCR beta chain was recorded in a study of OX40 agonist ivuxolimab in advanced cancers. Whole-study context: An anti-OX40 (CD134) antibody with agonistic activity, ivuxolimab, was administered to patients. The dose-escalation group included hepatocellular carcinoma, melanoma, renal cell carcinoma and head and neck cancer.

Assay used: immunoSEQ multiplex PCR; TCRdb lists only in-frame clones, some missing. The table has roughly 80,000 clones, more than 85% seen once. Autoimmune disease history or systemic immunosuppression meant exclusion. Turning to this clone: Its specificity is unknown.

The study, taken as a whole, reports: CD8+ T cells averaged more expanded clones than CD4+.

The receptor was isolated from an adult with an advanced solid tumor such as melanoma, head and neck, liver or kidney cancer. Material: CD4+ or CD8+ T cells sorted from blood, obtained in a trial of the OX40 agonist ivuxolimab.

CDR3 nucleotides: TGCGCCAGCAGCTTGGGGCCACGGACCGCTAACTATGGCTACACCTTC. Protein sequence: CASSLGPRTANYGYTF. The rearrangement links TRBV5-1 to TRBJ1-2; D gene ambiguous. CDR3 size: 16 residues. With 0 bases removed from V and 0 bases from J, the gap between germline ends came to 12 bases. Looked up from germline, CDR1 is SGHRS and CDR2 is YFSETQ.